These T cell receptor beta chains were read from a single sample in a study of shared clonotypes between healthy human individuals. Some clones are missing from TCRdb's copy, which holds only in-frame ones; the method was immunoSEQ multiplex PCR. The repertoire holds around 2,000,000 clones, with approximately 95% as singletons. Sequenced input: naive CD4+ T cells sorted from blood. These receptors were obtained from a man aged 18 to 30 in good health. Each CDR3 is given with its conserved first and last residue. D genes are given only for firm matches. Clone size is shown for a subset of rows, as once, few, many or a class of expanded clone.

.	TRBV5-1	TRBJ2-7	.	CASSLARDIGYEQYF	TGCGCCAGCAGCTTGGCCAGGGACATAGGCTACGAGCAGTACTTC
.	TRBV4-2	TRBJ2-5	.	CASSHADRDQETQYF	TGTGCCAGCAGCCATGCCGACAGAGACCAAGAGACCCAGTACTTC
.	TRBV5-1	TRBJ1-1	.	CASSSSGTLNTEAFF	TGCGCCAGCAGCTCGTCCGGGACACTGAACACTGAAGCTTTCTTT
TRBD1	TRBV4-3	TRBJ2-3	.	CASSQDALGELTGTTDTQYF	TGCGCCAGCAGCCAAGATGCCTTAGGGGAATTGACAGGGACCACAGATACGCAGTATTTT
.	TRBV6-5	TRBJ2-7	.	CASKDSRHYEQYF	TGTGCCAGCAAGGACAGCCGACACTACGAGCAGTACTTC
.	TRBV15	TRBJ2-1	.	CATSRDLFTSLNEQFF	TGTGCCACCAGCAGAGATCTTTTTACTAGCCTAAATGAGCAGTTCTTC
.	TRBV6-5	TRBJ1-3	.	CASSSDGGRNTIYF	TGTGCCAGCAGTAGCGATGGGGGCCGAAACACCATATATTTT
.	TRBV7-2	TRBJ2-7	.	CASSLALGTATYEQYF	TGTGCCAGCAGCTTAGCCCTTGGGACGGCTACCTACGAGCAGTACTTC
.	TRBV7-2	TRBJ2-7	.	CASSLGDNRYEQYF	TGTGCCAGCAGCTTAGGAGATAATCGCTACGAGCAGTACTTC
TRBD1	TRBV30	TRBJ1-6	.	CAWSGQGAVGYSPLHF	TGTGCCTGGTCGGGACAGGGGGCAGTTGGGTATTCACCCCTCCACTTT
.	TRBV6-5	TRBJ2-5	.	CASSYGLAEQETQYF	TGTGCCAGCAGTTACGGCCTAGCAGAACAAGAGACCCAGTACTTC
TRBD1	TRBV6-1	TRBJ2-4	once	CASSEAGDSLNIQYF	TGTGCCAGCAGTGAAGCGGGGGACAGTCTTAACATTCAGTACTTC
.	TRBV5-6	TRBJ1-2	.	CASSFGQITYGYTF	TGTGCCAGCAGCTTTGGGCAGATAACCTATGGCTACACCTTC
.	TRBV5-4	TRBJ2-2	.	CASSIGRGATGELFF	TGTGCCAGCAGCATCGGCAGGGGTGCCACCGGGGAGCTGTTTTTT
.	TRBV7-2	TRBJ1-2	.	CASSLVVGGSYGYTF	TGTGCCAGCAGCTTAGTGGTCGGGGGCAGCTATGGCTACACCTTC
.	TRBV5-1	TRBJ1-1	.	CASSPRAVGLNTEAFF	TGCGCCAGCAGCCCCCGCGCTGTCGGATTGAACACTGAAGCTTTCTTT
TRBD2	TRBV2	TRBJ2-2	.	CASRAPGLAANTGELFF	TGTGCCAGCAGAGCCCCGGGACTAGCGGCTAACACCGGGGAGCTGTTTTTT
.	TRBV19	TRBJ1-4	.	CASSILAKRTNEKLFF	TGTGCCAGTAGTATCTTGGCCAAGCGAACTAATGAAAAACTGTTTTTT
.	TRBV19	TRBJ1-2	.	CASSITTTGANYGYTF	TGTGCCAGTAGTATAACGACGACAGGAGCTAACTATGGCTACACCTTC
TRBD2	TRBV5-1	TRBJ2-5	.	CASSLWTSGQETQYF	TGCGCCAGCAGCCTGTGGACTAGTGGCCAAGAGACCCAGTACTTC
.	TRBV5-4	TRBJ2-3	.	CASSPEAASTDTQYF	TGTGCCAGCAGCCCGGAGGCGGCTAGCACAGATACGCAGTATTTT
.	TRBV10-2	TRBJ2-5	.	CASSNPGAETQYF	TGCGCCAGCAGTAATCCGGGGGCGGAGACCCAGTACTTC